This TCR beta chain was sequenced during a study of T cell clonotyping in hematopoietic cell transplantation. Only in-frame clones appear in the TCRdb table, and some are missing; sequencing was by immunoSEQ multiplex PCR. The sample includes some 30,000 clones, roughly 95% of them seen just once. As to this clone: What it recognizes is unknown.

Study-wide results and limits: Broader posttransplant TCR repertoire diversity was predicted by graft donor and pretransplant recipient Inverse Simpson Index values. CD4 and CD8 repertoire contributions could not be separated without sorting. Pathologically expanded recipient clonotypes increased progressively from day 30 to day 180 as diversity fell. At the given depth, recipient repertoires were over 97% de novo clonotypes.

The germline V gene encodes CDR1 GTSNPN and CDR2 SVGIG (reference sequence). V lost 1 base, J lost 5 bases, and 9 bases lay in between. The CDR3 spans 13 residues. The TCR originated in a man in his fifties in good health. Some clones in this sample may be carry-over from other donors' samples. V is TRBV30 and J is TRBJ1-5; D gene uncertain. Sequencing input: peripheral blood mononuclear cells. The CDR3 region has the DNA TGTGCCTGGAGTGGGAGACGAGATCAGCCCCAGCATTTT. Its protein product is CAWSGRRDQPQHF.